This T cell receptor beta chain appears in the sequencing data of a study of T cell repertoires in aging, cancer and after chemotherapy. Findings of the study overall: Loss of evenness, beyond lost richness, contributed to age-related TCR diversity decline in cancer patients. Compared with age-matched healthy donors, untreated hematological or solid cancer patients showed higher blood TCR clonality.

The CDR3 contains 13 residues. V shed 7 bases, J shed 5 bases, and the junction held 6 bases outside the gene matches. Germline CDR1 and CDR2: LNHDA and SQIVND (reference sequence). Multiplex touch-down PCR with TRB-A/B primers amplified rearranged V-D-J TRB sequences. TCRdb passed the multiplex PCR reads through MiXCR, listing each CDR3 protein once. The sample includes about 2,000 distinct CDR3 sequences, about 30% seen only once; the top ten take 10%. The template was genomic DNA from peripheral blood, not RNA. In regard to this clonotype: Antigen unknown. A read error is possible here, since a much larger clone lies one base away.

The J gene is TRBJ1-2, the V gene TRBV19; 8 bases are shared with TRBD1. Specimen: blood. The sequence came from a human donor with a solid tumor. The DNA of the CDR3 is TGTGCCAGTATCTGGACAGGGTCGTATGGCTACACCTTC. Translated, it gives CASIWTGSYGYTF. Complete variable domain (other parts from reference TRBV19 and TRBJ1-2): DGGITQSPKYLFRKEGQNVTLSCEQNLNHDAMYWYRQDPGQGLRLIYYSQIVNDFQKGDIAEGYSVSREKKESFPLTVTSAQKNPTAFYLCASIWTGSYGYTFGSGTRLTVV.